One and the same sample provided the 23 T cell receptor beta chains below, sequenced in a study of blood T cell repertoires in COVID-19. Generated by immunoSEQ multiplex PCR, the TCRdb table keeps only in-frame clones and is missing some. The table lists 90,000 to 100,000 clones, approximately 80% of them singletons. Sequencing used peripheral blood. The receptor set was obtained from a man aged 70 or older with active or convalescent COVID-19.

This clone was observed a single time. The CDR3 here is CASTQRAGYDEQYF. The CDR3 nucleotides are TGTGCCAGCACTCAAAGGGCGGGATACGACGAGCAGTACTTC. This sequence joins TRBV7-2 and TRBJ2-7; the D gene is possibly TRBD2 (6 bases). This CDR3 has 14 amino acids. Germline V gives CDR1 SGHTA, CDR2 FQGNSA. Trimming cost V 7 bases and J 5 bases, with 18 bases left between them.

The V and J genes are TRBV7-8 and TRBJ2-3; tentatively, D is TRBD2 (6 bases). This CDR3 contains 14 residues. Germline lookup yields CDR1 SGHVS and CDR2 FQNEAQ. Trimming stripped 1 base from V and 6 bases from J, with 11 bases between. The CDR3 sequence: CASSLVSAGDTQYF. The CDR3 nucleotides are TGTGCCAGCAGCTTAGTCTCTGCGGGGGATACGCAGTATTTT.

This chain links TRBV6-5 with TRBJ1-5, with 9 bases aligning to TRBD1. This CDR3 contains 12 residues. The V and J ends lost 6 bases and 9 bases, in that order; junction bases with no gene match: 3. The germline V gene encodes CDR1 MNHEY and CDR2 SVGAGI. As DNA, the CDR3 is TGTGCCAGCAGGGGGGGACAGGGGCCCCAGCATTTT. It encodes CASRGGQGPQHF.

The chain is built from TRBV24-1 and TRBJ2-2; TRBD2 might be the D (6 bases). The ends were cut back, 8 bases at V and 3 bases at J, with 21 bases in the middle. CDR1 and CDR2 from the germline V gene are KGHDR and SFDVKD. This CDR3 comprises 17 residues. The CDR3 reads CATIPPPGGAHTGELFF. For the CDR3, the DNA is TGTGCCACCATCCCCCCCCCTGGCGGGGCTCACACCGGGGAGCTGTTTTTT.

This clone was observed a single time. The gene calls are TRBV9 and TRBJ1-2, with 8 bases matching TRBD1. V dropped 3 bases and J dropped 5; count of bases not matched to a gene: 3. The CDR3 contains 13 residues. The germline V gene encodes CDR1 SGDLS and CDR2 YYNGEE. CDR3 nucleotides: TGTGCCAGCAGCGCCAGGACAGGGTATGGCTACACCTTC. Translation: CASSARTGYGYTF.

This rearrangement joins TRBV5-1 to TRBJ2-5, with D unresolved. The V end was cut by 0 bases, the J end by 5 bases, with 8 bases between. The length of the CDR3 is 13 residues. In germline, CDR1 is SGHRS, CDR2 YFSETQ. The CDR3 reads CASSLALRETQYF. DNA of the CDR3: TGCGCCAGCAGCTTGGCCCTCCGGGAGACCCAGTACTTC.

This rearrangement joins TRBV18 to TRBJ2-2, with a possible D match to TRBD1 (6 bases). V was shortened by 0 bases and J by 6 bases, with 14 bases between the two germline ends. The CDR3 is 16 residues long. Germline V CDR1 and CDR2: KGHSH, LQKENI. In nucleotides, the CDR3 is TGTGCCAGCTCACCACCGCAGGGGCAGGTTCCCGGGGAGCTGTTTTTT. Encoded protein: CASSPPQGQVPGELFF.

The chain has TRBV6-5 and TRBJ2-7; possible D gene TRBD2, 5 bases. V lost 2 bases, J lost 0 bases, and 11 bases lay in between. This CDR3 spans 15 amino acids. Per the germline V gene, CDR1 is MNHEY and CDR2 is SVGAGI. CDR3 sequence (DNA): TGTGCCAGCAGTTACAGGATGGCGGGCTCCTACGAGCAGTACTTC. It yields the protein CASSYRMAGSYEQYF.

The V and J genes are TRBV5-6 and TRBJ1-1; the D gene is possibly TRBD1 (6 bases). This CDR3 has 14 residues. Trimming shortened V by 4 bases and J by 5 bases, and 15 bases separated the two germline ends. From germline, CDR1 is SGHDT and CDR2 YYEEEE. The CDR3 bases are TGTGCCAGCAGCCCCAACAGGGTGTGGACTGAAGCTTTCTTT. It is translated as CASSPNRVWTEAFF.

The chain carries TRBV2 and TRBJ1-5; no definite D call. CDR3 size: 13 residues. V was clipped by 8 bases and J by 0 bases, with 8 bases between them. The germline gives CDR1 SNHLY, CDR2 FYNNEI. The CDR3 protein is CASSGNSNQPQHF. CDR3 DNA: TGTGCCAGCTCGGGGAATAGCAATCAGCCCCAGCATTTT.

CDR3 amino acids: CASSSPGQGHRTEAFF. DNA of the CDR3: TGTGCCAGCAGCTCTCCGGGACAGGGGCATCGTACTGAAGCTTTCTTT. The genes are TRBV5-4 and TRBJ1-1, with TRBD1 matching over 10 bases. Germline CDR1 SGHNT, CDR2 YYREEE (reference sequence). The V gene end was trimmed by 3 bases and the J gene end by 5 bases; junction bases not matched to a gene: 10. The CDR3 runs 16 residues.

The rearrangement links TRBV6-5 to TRBJ1-3; D not resolved. CDR3 size: 15 residues. The germline CDR1 and CDR2 sequences are MNHEY and SVGAGI. Trimming took 8 bases from V and 1 from J, leaving 15 bases between them. The DNA of the CDR3 is TGTGCCAGCCGCGACTACACGGGTTCTGGAAACACCATATATTTT. Its protein is CASRDYTGSGNTIYF.

The chain is built from TRBV28 and TRBJ2-1; D is uncertain. Trimming pared 5 bases from V and 10 bases from J, leaving 12 bases between. Germline V CDR1 and CDR2: MDHEN, SYDVKM. CDR3 length: 12 amino acids. For the CDR3, the DNA is TGTGCCAGCAGTCAGGCCCTCCGGGAGCAGTTCTTC. Translating it yields CASSQALREQFF.

The rearrangement joins TRBV9 to TRBJ1-6; TRBD1 agrees at 7 bases. The junction had 1 base not matched to a gene; V was cut back by 0 bases and J by 4 bases. From germline, CDR1 is SGDLS and CDR2 YYNGEE. The CDR3 sequence is 15 residues long. The CDR3 loop is CASSVEGQYNSPLHF. CDR3 nucleotide sequence: TGTGCCAGCAGCGTAGAGGGACAGTATAATTCACCCCTCCACTTT.

The chain has TRBV19 and TRBJ2-5; D might be TRBD2 (5 bases). V lost 4 bases and J 1 base, leaving 10 bases between the germline ends. Germline V CDR1 and CDR2: LNHDA, SQIVND (reference sequence). The CDR3 length is 14 residues. In DNA, the CDR3 is TGTGCCAGTAGTAAAAGAGGGATCCAAGAGACCCAGTACTTC. Its translation is CASSKRGIQETQYF.

This clone was counted a single time. The genes are TRBV5-1 and TRBJ1-1; no reliable D call. Trimming took off 2 bases at V and 0 bases at J, with 11 bases between the two ends. The CDR3 sequence is 15 residues long. Looked up from germline, CDR1 is SGHRS and CDR2 is YFSETQ. The CDR3 sequence: CASSLLSDLNTEAFF. The CDR3 region has the DNA TGCGCCAGCAGCTTATTATCAGATTTGAACACTGAAGCTTTCTTT.

The chain has TRBV19 and TRBJ2-7, with D perhaps TRBD2 (6 bases). The CDR3 consists of 13 residues. Between the trimmed V and J ends, which lost 11 bases and 4 bases, there was a span of 18 bases. Germline loops: CDR1 LNHDA, CDR2 SQIVND (reference sequence). CDR3 sequence reads: CASKGGSSYEQYF. The CDR3 DNA is TGTGCCTCCAAAGGAGGGTCTTCGTACGAGCAGTACTTC.

This clone is termed medium-sized (0.01 to 0.1%). This chain connects TRBV27 to TRBJ2-7; a weak D match, TRBD2 (6 bases). The V gene's germline CDR1 is MNHEY and CDR2 SMNVEV (reference sequence). The CDR3 extends over 13 amino acids. V shed 3 bases and J shed 5 bases, with 11 bases lying between them. CDR3 DNA sequence: TGTGCCAGCAGTTTCCGCGGGGCCCACGAGCAGTACTTC. Its translation: CASSFRGAHEQYF.

This clone was observed a single time. J is TRBJ1-5 and V is TRBV19; the match to TRBD1 covers 8 bases. V was clipped by 7 bases and J by 4 bases; unmatched bases: 9. This CDR3 is built from 15 residues. The V gene's germline CDR1 is LNHDA and CDR2 SQIVND (reference sequence). CDR3 in amino acids: CASNQGTGFNQPQHF. The CDR3 nucleotides read TGTGCCAGTAACCAAGGGACAGGTTTTAATCAGCCCCAGCATTTT.

V gene TRBV7-2 combines with J gene TRBJ2-1; D call uncertain. The V end lost 5 bases, the J end lost 3 bases, and 17 bases lay between the germline ends. The CDR3 loop spans 16 amino acids. Germline loops: CDR1 SGHTA, CDR2 FQGNSA. The CDR3 DNA sequence: TGTGCCAGCAGCCCACTCTCAAACGACTTCTACAATGAGCAGTTCTTC. Translating gives CASSPLSNDFYNEQFF.

This chain links TRBV5-1 with TRBJ2-5; tentatively, D is TRBD1 (5 bases). CDR1 is SGHRS and CDR2 is YFSETQ in the germline V gene. The CDR3 consists of 14 residues. V was shortened by 0 bases and J by 2 bases, with 8 bases between the two germline ends. This CDR3 is CASSLGRAQETQYF. The CDR3 coding sequence is TGCGCCAGCAGCTTGGGCAGGGCGCAAGAGACCCAGTACTTC.

This rearrangement joins TRBV6-5 to TRBJ2-7; D may be TRBD1 (6 bases). Germline V gene lookup returns CDR1 MNHEY and CDR2 SVGAGI. With 0 bases removed from V and 3 bases from J, the gap between germline ends came to 9 bases. CDR3 length: 14 amino acids. In nucleotides, the CDR3 is TGTGCCAGCAGTTACTCACAACAGGGCTACGAGCAGTACTTC. Amino acids: CASSYSQQGYEQYF.

This clone has only a few counts. V gene TRBV29-1 combines with J gene TRBJ1-1; D may be TRBD1 (5 bases). CDR1 is SQVTM, CDR2 ANQGSEA, per germline. This CDR3 spans 15 amino acids. V gave up 4 bases and J gave up 3 bases, with 18 bases separating them. The CDR3 region is CSVGPPWGTDTEAFF. The CDR3 DNA reads as TGCAGCGTTGGTCCACCCTGGGGCACGGACACTGAAGCTTTCTTT.